This TCR beta chain comes out of a study of T-cell reconstitution after alpha-beta-depleted transplantation in children. Molecular barcoding with unique molecular identifiers was used for the TCRbeta library. Using its own MiXCR run on the PCR reads, TCRdb lists one record per CDR3 protein. The repertoire holds around 380,000 distinct CDR3 sequences, with 9.5% to 13% as singletons. The V gene's germline CDR1 is SGHVS and CDR2 FQNEAQ. The CDR3 length is 13 residues. Trimming took off 5 bases at V and 8 bases at J, with 15 bases between the two ends. A few counts support this clonotype. Sequences were derived from PBMCs from the stem cell graft donor, sampled from the stem cell graft. The rearrangement joins TRBV7-8 to TRBJ1-2, with a tentative D call TRBD1 (6 bases). The receptor was isolated from a human donor who donated a stem cell graft to a child with acute myeloid leukemia. CDR3 in amino acids: CASSPQGVEGYTF. The CDR3 DNA follows: TGTGCCAGCAGCCCACAGGGTGTGGAGGGCTACACCTTC.